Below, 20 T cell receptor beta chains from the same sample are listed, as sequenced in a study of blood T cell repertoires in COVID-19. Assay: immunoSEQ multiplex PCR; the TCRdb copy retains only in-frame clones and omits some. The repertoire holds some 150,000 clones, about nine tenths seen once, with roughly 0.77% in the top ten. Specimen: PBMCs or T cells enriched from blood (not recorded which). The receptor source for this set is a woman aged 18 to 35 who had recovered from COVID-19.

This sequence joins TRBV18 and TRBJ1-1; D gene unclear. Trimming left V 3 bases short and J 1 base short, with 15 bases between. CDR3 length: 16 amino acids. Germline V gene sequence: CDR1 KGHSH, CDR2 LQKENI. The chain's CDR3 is CASSPTTTGRNTEAFF. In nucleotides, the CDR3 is TGTGCCAGCTCACCCACCACAACGGGGAGGAACACTGAAGCTTTCTTT.

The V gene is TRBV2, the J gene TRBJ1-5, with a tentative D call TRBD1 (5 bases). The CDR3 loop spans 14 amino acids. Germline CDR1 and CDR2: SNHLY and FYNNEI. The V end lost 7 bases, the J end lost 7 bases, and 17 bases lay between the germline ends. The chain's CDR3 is CASKFTGEGQPQHF. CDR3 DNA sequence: TGTGCCAGCAAATTTACGGGGGAGGGACAGCCCCAGCATTTT.

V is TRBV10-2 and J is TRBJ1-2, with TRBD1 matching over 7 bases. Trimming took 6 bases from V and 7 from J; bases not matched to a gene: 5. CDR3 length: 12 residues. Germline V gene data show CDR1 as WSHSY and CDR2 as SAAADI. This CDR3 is CASRKQGIGYTF. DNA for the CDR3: TGCGCCAGCAGAAAACAGGGGATTGGCTACACCTTC.

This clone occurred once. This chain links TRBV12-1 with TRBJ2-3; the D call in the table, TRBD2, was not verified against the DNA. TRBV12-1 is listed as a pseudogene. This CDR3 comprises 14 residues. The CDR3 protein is CASSWSLVIDTQYF. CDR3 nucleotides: TGTGCCAGCAGCTGGAGTCTAGTCATAGATACGCAGTATTTT.

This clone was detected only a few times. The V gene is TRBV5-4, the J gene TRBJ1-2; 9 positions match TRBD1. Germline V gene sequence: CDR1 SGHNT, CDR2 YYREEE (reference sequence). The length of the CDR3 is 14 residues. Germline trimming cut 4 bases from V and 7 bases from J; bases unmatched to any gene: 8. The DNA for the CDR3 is TGTGCCAGCAGCGGATCACAGGGGGCGCGTGGCTACACCTTC. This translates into CASSGSQGARGYTF.

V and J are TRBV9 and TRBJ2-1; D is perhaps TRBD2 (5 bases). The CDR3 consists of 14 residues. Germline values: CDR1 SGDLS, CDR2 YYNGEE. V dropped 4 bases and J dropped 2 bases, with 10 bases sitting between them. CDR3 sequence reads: CASSPRTPYNEQFF. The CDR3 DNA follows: TGTGCCAGCAGCCCGAGGACTCCCTACAATGAGCAGTTCTTC.

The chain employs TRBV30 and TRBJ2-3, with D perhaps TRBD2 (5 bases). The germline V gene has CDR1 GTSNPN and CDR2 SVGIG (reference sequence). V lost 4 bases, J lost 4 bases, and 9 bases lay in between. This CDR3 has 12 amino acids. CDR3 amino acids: CAWTRTPDTQYF. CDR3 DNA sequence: TGTGCCTGGACCCGGACTCCAGATACGCAGTATTTT.

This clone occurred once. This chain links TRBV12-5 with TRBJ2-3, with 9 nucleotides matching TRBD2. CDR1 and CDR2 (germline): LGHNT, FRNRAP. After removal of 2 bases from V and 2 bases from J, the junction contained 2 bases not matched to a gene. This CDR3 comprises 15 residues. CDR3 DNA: TGTGCTAGTGGTTTGTCTAGCGGGATCACAGATACGCAGTATTTT. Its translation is CASGLSSGITDTQYF.

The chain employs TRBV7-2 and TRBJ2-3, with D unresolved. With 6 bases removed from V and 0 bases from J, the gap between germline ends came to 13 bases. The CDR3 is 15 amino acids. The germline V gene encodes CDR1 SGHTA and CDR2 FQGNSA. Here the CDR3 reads CASRLNPLSTDTQYF. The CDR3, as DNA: TGTGCCAGCAGACTAAACCCGCTCAGCACAGATACGCAGTATTTT.

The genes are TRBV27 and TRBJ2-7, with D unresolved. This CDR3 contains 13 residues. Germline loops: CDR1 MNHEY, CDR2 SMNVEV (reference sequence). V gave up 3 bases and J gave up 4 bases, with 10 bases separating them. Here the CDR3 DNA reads TGTGCCAGCAGTTTGTTGAGGAGTTACGAGCAGTACTTC. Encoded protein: CASSLLRSYEQYF.

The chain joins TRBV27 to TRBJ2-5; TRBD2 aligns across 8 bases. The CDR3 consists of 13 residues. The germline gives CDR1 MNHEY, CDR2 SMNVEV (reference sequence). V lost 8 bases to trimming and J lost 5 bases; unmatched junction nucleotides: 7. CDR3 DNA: TGTGCCAGCCGACGAGCGGGAGTGGAGACCCAGTACTTC. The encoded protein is CASRRAGVETQYF.

The CDR3 loop reads CASEREGTDTQYF. The CDR3 bases are TGTGCCAGCGAGCGGGAGGGCACAGATACGCAGTATTTT. The rearrangement joins TRBV3-1 (or the pseudogene TRBV3-2) to TRBJ2-3; 9 bases align to TRBD2. CDR3 length: 13 amino acids. Per germline, CDR1 LGHDT and CDR2 YNNKEL (reference sequence). J gave up 1 base and V 8 bases, and 1 base lay outside the gene matches.

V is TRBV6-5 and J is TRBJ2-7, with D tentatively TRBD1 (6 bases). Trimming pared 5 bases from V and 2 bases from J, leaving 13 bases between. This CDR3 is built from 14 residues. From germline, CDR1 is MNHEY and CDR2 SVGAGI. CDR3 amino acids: CASSPDGQTYEQYF. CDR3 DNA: TGTGCCAGCAGTCCGGACGGACAGACCTACGAGCAGTACTTC.

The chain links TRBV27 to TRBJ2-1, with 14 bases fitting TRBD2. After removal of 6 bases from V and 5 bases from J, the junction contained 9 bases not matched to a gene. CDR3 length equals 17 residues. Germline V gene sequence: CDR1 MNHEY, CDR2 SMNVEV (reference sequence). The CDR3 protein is CASSTLRLAGGNNEQFF. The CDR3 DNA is TGTGCCAGCAGCACCCTCCGACTAGCGGGAGGGAACAATGAGCAGTTCTTC.

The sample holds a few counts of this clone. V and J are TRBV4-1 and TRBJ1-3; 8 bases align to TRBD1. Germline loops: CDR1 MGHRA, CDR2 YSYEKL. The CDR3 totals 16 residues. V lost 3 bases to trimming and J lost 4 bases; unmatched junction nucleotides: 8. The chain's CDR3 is CASSQPTGGRGNTIYF. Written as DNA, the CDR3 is TGCGCCAGCAGCCAGCCCACAGGGGGGAGGGGAAACACCATATATTTT.

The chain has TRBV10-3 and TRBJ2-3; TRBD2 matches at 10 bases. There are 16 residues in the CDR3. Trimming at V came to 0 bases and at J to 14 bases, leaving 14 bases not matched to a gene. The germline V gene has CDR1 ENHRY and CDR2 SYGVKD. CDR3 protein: CAISESRRSSGSLGYF. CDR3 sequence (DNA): TGTGCCATCAGTGAGTCGAGGAGGTCTAGCGGGAGCCTTGGGTATTTT.

The CDR3 sequence: CASSWGQGGQPQHF. CDR3 DNA: TGTGCCAGCAGTTGGGGACAGGGAGGCCAGCCCCAGCATTTT. The J gene is TRBJ1-5, the V gene TRBV27, with TRBD1 matching 9 bases. The germline V gene encodes CDR1 MNHEY and CDR2 SMNVEV (reference sequence). Trimming removed 4 bases from V and 7 bases from J; junction bases left unmatched: 5. The CDR3 totals 14 residues.

The CDR3 DNA sequence: TGTGCCACCAGTGACCGAGCGGGAGATGCCACAGATACGCAGTATTTT. This codes for CATSDRAGDATDTQYF. The rearrangement uses TRBV24-1 and TRBJ2-3; 8 bases map to TRBD2. Germline V lookup: CDR1 KGHDR, CDR2 SFDVKD. The J segment lost 2 bases and the V segment lost 4 bases, leaving 7 bases of the junction unmatched. The CDR3 has 16 amino acids.

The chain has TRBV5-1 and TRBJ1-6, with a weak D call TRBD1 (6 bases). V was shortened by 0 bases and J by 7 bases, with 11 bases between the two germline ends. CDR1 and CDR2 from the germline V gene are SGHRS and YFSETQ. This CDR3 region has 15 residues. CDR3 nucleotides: TGCGCCAGCAGCTTGGGAGCCGGGACAAATTCACCCCTCCACTTT. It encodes CASSLGAGTNSPLHF.

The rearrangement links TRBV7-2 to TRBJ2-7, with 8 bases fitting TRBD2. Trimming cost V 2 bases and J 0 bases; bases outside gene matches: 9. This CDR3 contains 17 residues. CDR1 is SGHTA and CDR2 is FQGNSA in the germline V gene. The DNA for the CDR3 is TGTGCCAGCAGCTTACCCCTGACGGGGGGGAGCTCCTACGAGCAGTACTTC. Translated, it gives CASSLPLTGGSSYEQYF.